A single sample is the source of the 13 T cell receptor beta chains below, sequenced in a study of technical replicates of blood from a few donors. Assay: immunoSEQ multiplex PCR; the TCRdb copy retains only in-frame clones and omits some. This table holds some 80,000 clones, around 90% found once. The sample consisted of T cells isolated from PBMCs. These receptors were collected from a human donor in good health.

A single count supports this clone. The CDR3 DNA sequence: TGTGCCAGCAGCTGGACCAGGGGGGCGAACTATGGCTACACCTTC. This translates into CASSWTRGANYGYTF. The chain joins TRBV5-8 to TRBJ1-2, with 7 bases lining up with TRBD1. The CDR3 has 15 residues. Germline CDR1 and CDR2: SGHTS and YDEGEE. Germline trimming cut 3 bases from V and 2 bases from J; bases unmatched to any gene: 7.

The rearrangement links TRBV25-1 to TRBJ2-7; D possibly corresponds to TRBD2 (6 bases). Trimming took off 2 bases at V and 7 bases at J, with 15 bases between the two ends. Germline V gene sequence: CDR1 MGHDK, CDR2 SYGVNS. The CDR3 sequence is 14 residues long. For the CDR3, the DNA is TGTGCCAGCAGTGAAGGGGGGACGGGACTGGAGCAGTACTTC. Residues: CASSEGGTGLEQYF.

Only one count was recorded for this clone. The chain recombines TRBV7-3 with TRBJ2-3; TRBD2 might be the D (6 bases). The germline CDR1 and CDR2 sequences are SGHTA and FQGTGA. V lost 0 bases, J lost 3 bases, and 7 bases lay in between. This CDR3 spans 14 amino acids. CDR3 in amino acids: CASSLTGGTDTQYF. The DNA of the CDR3 is TGTGCCAGCAGCTTAACGGGAGGAACAGATACGCAGTATTTT.

J is TRBJ2-1 and V is TRBV7-9, with D maybe TRBD1 (6 bases). The CDR3 is made up of 13 amino acids. V was cut by 4 bases and J by 5 bases, with 9 bases left in between. CDR1 SEHNR and CDR2 FQNEAQ come from the germline V gene (reference sequence). CDR3 loop: CASSSDSHNEQFF. The CDR3 nucleotides are TGTGCCAGCAGCTCGGACAGCCACAATGAGCAGTTCTTC.

The CDR3 DNA reads as TGTGCCAGCAGCTTGAGCGACGGGGTGAATCAGCCCCAGCATTTT. This translates into CASSLSDGVNQPQHF. The chain combines TRBV7-8 with TRBJ1-5; D unclear. Germline CDR1 is SGHVS and CDR2 is FQNEAQ. The CDR3 has 15 residues. Trimming took off 3 bases at V and 4 bases at J, with 13 bases between the two ends.

This chain links TRBV7-3 with TRBJ2-1; D remains ambiguous. Germline CDR1 reads SGHTA; CDR2 reads FQGTGA. Trimming took off 0 bases at V and 5 bases at J, with 8 bases between the two ends. CDR3 size: 14 residues. CDR3 loop: CASSLTSYNNEQFF. DNA for the CDR3: TGTGCCAGCAGCTTAACTAGCTATAACAATGAGCAGTTCTTC.

J is TRBJ2-1 and V is TRBV6-5; D is perhaps TRBD2 (6 bases). Trimming took off 0 bases at V and 7 bases at J, with 16 bases between the two ends. In germline, CDR1 is MNHEY, CDR2 SVGAGI. The CDR3 is made up of 16 amino acids. The CDR3, as DNA: TGTGCCAGCAGTTACTCGAAGTGGGAGGTCAAAAATGAGCAGTTCTTC. Protein: CASSYSKWEVKNEQFF.

This chain connects TRBV19 to TRBJ2-2, with 10 bases matching TRBD2. Germline assignment: CDR1 LNHDA and CDR2 SQIVND (reference sequence). J lost 4 bases, V lost 4 bases, and 6 bases had no gene match. This CDR3 comprises 16 residues. The CDR3 DNA reads TGTGCCAGTAGTACTGGAGCGGGAGGGGTCACCGGGGAGCTGTTTTTT. It translates to CASSTGAGGVTGELFF.

The chain is built from TRBV27 and TRBJ2-2, with a weak D call TRBD1 (6 bases). CDR1 MNHEY and CDR2 SMNVEV come from the germline V gene (reference sequence). Trimming removed 3 bases from V and 7 bases from J, with 12 bases in between. CDR3 size: 14 residues. CDR3 DNA sequence: TGTGCCAGCAGTTTTAACAGGGTAAACGGGGAGCTGTTTTTT. This codes for CASSFNRVNGELFF.

The rearrangement joins TRBV19 to TRBJ1-5; D may be TRBD1 (6 bases). The CDR3 totals 14 residues. V lost 5 bases and J 3 bases, leaving 11 bases between the germline ends. Germline-derived CDR1 and CDR2 are LNHDA and SQIVND (reference sequence). The CDR3 sequence is CASSPGHFNQPQHF. In nucleotides, the CDR3 is TGTGCCAGTAGTCCGGGACACTTCAATCAGCCCCAGCATTTT.

The J gene is TRBJ1-5, the V gene TRBV6-1, with TRBD1 matching over 8 bases. This CDR3 has 15 amino acids. Germline V lookup: CDR1 MNHNS, CDR2 SASEGT. V shed 6 bases and J 4 bases; nucleotides not matched to a gene: 8. CDR3 sequence: CASRSQGAPNQPQHF. The CDR3 DNA reads as TGTGCCAGCAGATCTCAGGGGGCGCCGAATCAGCCCCAGCATTTT.

This clone is a singleton in its sample. The CDR3 spells CASSKDRANTEAFF. CDR3 DNA: TGTGCCAGCTCAAAGGACAGGGCCAACACTGAAGCTTTCTTT. V and J are TRBV18 and TRBJ1-1, with 8 bases lining up with TRBD1. V lost 5 bases and J lost 2; bases outside the gene matches: 4. There are 14 residues in the CDR3. Germline CDR1 and CDR2: KGHSH and LQKENI.

This chain connects TRBV27 to TRBJ2-2; 7 bases fit TRBD1. After removal of 3 bases from V and 7 bases from J, the junction contained 5 bases not matched to a gene. CDR3 length: 14 amino acids. Germline V lookup: CDR1 MNHEY, CDR2 SMNVEV (reference sequence). The CDR3 DNA is TGTGCCAGCAGTTTCGATAGGGGGCACGGGGAGCTGTTTTTT. Translation gives CASSFDRGHGELFF.